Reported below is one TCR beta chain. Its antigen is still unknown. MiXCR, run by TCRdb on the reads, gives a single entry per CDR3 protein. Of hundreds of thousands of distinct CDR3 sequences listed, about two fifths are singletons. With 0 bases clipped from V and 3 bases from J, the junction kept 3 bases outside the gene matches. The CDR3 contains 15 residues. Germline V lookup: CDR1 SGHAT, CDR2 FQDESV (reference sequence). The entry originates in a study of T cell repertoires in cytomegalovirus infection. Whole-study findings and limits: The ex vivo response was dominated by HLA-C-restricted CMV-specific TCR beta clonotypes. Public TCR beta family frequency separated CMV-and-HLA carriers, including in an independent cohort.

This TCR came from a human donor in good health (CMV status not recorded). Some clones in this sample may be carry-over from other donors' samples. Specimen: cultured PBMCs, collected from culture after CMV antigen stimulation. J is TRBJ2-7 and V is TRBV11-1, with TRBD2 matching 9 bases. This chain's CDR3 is CASSLARAGGYEQYF. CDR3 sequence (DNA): TGTGCCAGCAGCTTAGCGCGAGCGGGGGGCTACGAGCAGTACTTC.